This TCR beta chain was recorded in a study of regulatory T cells in long-lasting Graves disease. Broader study findings: Persistent Graves' patients showed less TCR diversity than newly diagnosed patients showed.

Time point noted: newly diagnosed GD, antithyroid drugs for less than 3 months. TCR sequences were obtained from RNA taken from PBMCs. In germline, CDR1 is SNHLY, CDR2 FYNNEI. V gave up 3 bases and J gave up 6 bases, with 15 bases separating them. The CDR3 extends over 14 amino acids. At least ten counts were recorded for this clonotype. Its antigen is still unknown. Construction of TCR beta libraries relied on iRepertoire HTBI primers and on Arm-PCR targeting CDR3 regions. How the authors handled the data: Identified across the samples were 62 TRBV segments and around 14 TRBJ segments. MiXCR, applied by TCRdb to the multiplex PCR reads, yields one record per CDR3 protein. It is TCRdb's table, rather than the study itself, that gives the V and J calls and clone size. Seen here are 530,000 or so distinct CDR3 sequences, about 13% observed once, and the top ten hold 10%. These same data were also listed under a study on T cells in Graves' hyperthyroidism and ophthalmopathy. That report notes: When the TCR CDR3 underwent first-round RT-PCR, the HTBI primer set was used. Most thyroid clonotypes expanded above 0.001 were also detected in blood.

This sequence was found in a man aged 30-40 years with Graves disease. The chain employs TRBV2 and TRBJ2-7; TRBD1 is a possible D gene (5 bases). This sample comprised peripheral blood mononuclear cells (PBMCs), obtained at new diagnosis, from a patient treated with antithyroid drugs. CDR3 nucleotide sequence: TGTGCCAGCAGTGAGGCAGGGTTCTCCGCCGAGCAGTACTTC. Protein: CASSEAGFSAEQYF.